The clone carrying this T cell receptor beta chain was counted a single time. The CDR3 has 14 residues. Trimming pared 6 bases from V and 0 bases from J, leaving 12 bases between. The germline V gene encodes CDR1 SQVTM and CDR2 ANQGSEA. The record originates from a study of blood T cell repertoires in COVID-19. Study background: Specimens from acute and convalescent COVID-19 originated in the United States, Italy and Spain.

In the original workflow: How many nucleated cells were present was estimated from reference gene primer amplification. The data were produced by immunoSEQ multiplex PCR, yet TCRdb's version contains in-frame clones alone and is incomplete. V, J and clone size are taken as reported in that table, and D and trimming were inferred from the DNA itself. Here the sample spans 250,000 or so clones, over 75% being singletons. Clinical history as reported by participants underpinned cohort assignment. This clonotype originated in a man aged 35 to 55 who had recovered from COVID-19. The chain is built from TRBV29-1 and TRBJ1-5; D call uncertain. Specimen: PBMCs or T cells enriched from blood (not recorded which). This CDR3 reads CSVGTTNSNQPQHF. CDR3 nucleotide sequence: TGCAGCGTAGGTACAACTAATAGCAATCAGCCCCAGCATTTT.